This passage covers 28 T cell receptor beta chains from one sample sequenced in a study of T cells in Graves' hyperthyroidism and ophthalmopathy. Amplified regions were TCR beta CDR3 sequences from RNA transcripts. The HTBI primer set drove a first-round RT-PCR of the TCR CDR3. TCRdb reprocessed the multiplex PCR reads via MiXCR and lists one record per CDR3 protein. The data contain approximately 400,000 distinct CDR3 sequences, under 20% of them seen just once; the ten biggest clones take up 40%. Sequencing input: blood. The receptor source for this set is a man aged 18-30 years with Graves' ophthalmopathy.

This clonotype was recorded once. The V and J genes are TRBV28 and TRBJ1-5; tentative D call: TRBD1 (5 bases). Between the trimmed V and J ends, which lost 6 bases and 9 bases, there was a span of 24 bases. CDR3 length: 16 residues. Germline values: CDR1 MDHEN, CDR2 SYDVKM. This CDR3 is CASSPLGGAPRGPQHF. CDR3 coding DNA: TGTGCCAGCAGCCCCTTGGGGGGAGCCCCGAGGGGGCCCCAGCATTTT. Using reference TRBV28 and TRBJ1-5 for the parts outside the CDR3, the full variable domain is DVKVTQSSRYLVKRTGEKVFLECVQDMDHENMFWYRQDPGLGLRLIYFSYDVKMKEKGDIPEGYSVSREKKERFSLILESASTNQTSMYLCASSPLGGAPRGPQHFGDGTRLSIL.

This clonotype was recorded many times. V usage is TRBV28 and J usage is TRBJ2-7; a weak D match, TRBD1 (6 bases). V dropped 4 bases and J dropped 3 bases, with 16 bases sitting between them. The CDR3 totals 15 residues. Germline V gene lookup returns CDR1 MDHEN and CDR2 SYDVKM. CDR3 in DNA: TGTGCCAGCAGTTCCGCCGGACAGACCTTCTACGAGCAGTACTTC. Its translation: CASSSAGQTFYEQYF.

This clonotype was observed many times. The CDR3 spells CSAWIADSYYEQYF. The CDR3 region has the DNA TGCAGTGCTTGGATCGCGGATTCGTACTACGAGCAGTACTTC. This chain uses TRBV20-1 with TRBJ2-7; D gene ambiguous. Looked up from germline, CDR1 is DFQATT and CDR2 is SNEGSKA (reference sequence). The ends were cut back, 5 bases at V and 3 bases at J, with 17 bases in the middle. CDR3 size: 14 residues.

The table lists this clonotype with a few counts. This chain connects TRBV4-3 to TRBJ2-5, with D possibly matching TRBD2 (5 bases). V lost 6 bases, J lost 2 bases, and 16 bases lay in between. The germline V gene has CDR1 LGHNA and CDR2 YSLEER. The CDR3 runs to 15 residues. CDR3 coding DNA: TGCGCCAGCAGTTTCACGTCGGACTTTCAAGAGACCCAGTACTTC. Protein: CASSFTSDFQETQYF.

This clonotype was counted ten times or more. The chain has TRBV5-1 and TRBJ2-1; D uncertain. CDR3 length: 14 residues. CDR1 is SGHRS and CDR2 is YFSETQ in the germline V gene. V was clipped by 5 bases and J by 0 bases, with 9 bases between them. CDR3 region: CASRSLGSYNEQFF. The CDR3 bases are TGCGCCAGCAGGTCTCTAGGCTCCTACAATGAGCAGTTCTTC.

In its sample, this clonotype was seen many times. The CDR3: CASSTDTDTQYF. DNA of the CDR3: TGTGCCAGCAGTACCGACACAGATACGCAGTATTTT. The chain uses TRBV2 and TRBJ2-3; D is unresolved. The CDR3 is made up of 12 amino acids. The V end was cut by 5 bases, the J end by 2 bases, with 5 bases between. CDR1 and CDR2 from the germline V gene are SNHLY and FYNNEI.

This clonotype has ten or more counts. This chain joins TRBV6-2 or TRBV6-3 and TRBJ2-1, with D possibly being TRBD1 (6 bases). Germline V gene data show CDR1 as MNHEY and CDR2 as SVGEGT. Trimming shortened V by 7 bases and J by 0 bases, and 10 bases separated the two germline ends. This CDR3 is built from 14 residues. The DNA of the CDR3 is TGTGCCAGCACGCGGACAGTCTCCTACAATGAGCAGTTCTTC. It yields the protein CASTRTVSYNEQFF.

This clonotype has only a few counts. The chain joins TRBV19 to TRBJ1-1; a possible D gene is TRBD1 (5 bases). The germline gives CDR1 LNHDA, CDR2 SQIVND (reference sequence). V shed 5 bases and J shed 0 bases, with 19 bases lying between them. This CDR3 has 17 amino acids. DNA of the CDR3: TGTGCCAGTAGTTCCGACGGGGCAGCCCTGTTGAACACTGAAGCTTTCTTT. Protein: CASSSDGAALLNTEAFF.

This clonotype was observed a handful of times. The chain has TRBV5-1 and TRBJ2-3; D might be TRBD1 (6 bases). Per germline, CDR1 SGHRS and CDR2 YFSETQ. Between the trimmed V and J ends, which lost 0 bases and 6 bases, there was a span of 14 bases. The CDR3 extends over 15 amino acids. CDR3 residues: CASSLEQGQGDTQYF. In DNA, the CDR3 is TGCGCCAGCAGCTTGGAACAGGGCCAGGGGGATACGCAGTATTTT.

The chain combines TRBV4-3 with TRBJ2-1, with 9 positions matching TRBD2. The junction had 7 bases not matched to a gene; V was cut back by 1 base and J by 9 bases. There are 15 residues in the CDR3. CDR1 LGHNA and CDR2 YSLEER come from the germline V gene. The CDR3 coding sequence is TGCGCCAGCAGCCAAGGTTCTAGCGGGATCGCTGAGCAGTTCTTC. Translation: CASSQGSSGIAEQFF.

This chain links TRBV20-1 with TRBJ1-6; D ambiguous. Germline V gene sequence: CDR1 DFQATT, CDR2 SNEGSKA (reference sequence). The ends were cut back, 6 bases at V and 9 bases at J, with 24 bases in the middle. The CDR3 is made up of 16 amino acids. The CDR3 here is CSARPRPNPGGSPLHF. DNA of the CDR3: TGCAGTGCACGGCCTAGACCGAACCCCGGTGGTTCACCCCTCCACTTT.

A remark on this clonotype: With a much larger clone just one base away, this may be a read error. The chain joins TRBV7-9 to TRBJ2-5; TRBD2 might be the D (5 bases). Trimming stripped 1 base from V and 5 bases from J, with 17 bases between. The CDR3 extends over 16 amino acids. Germline assignment: CDR1 SEHNR and CDR2 FQNEAQ (reference sequence). CDR3 DNA: TGTGCCAGCAGCTTAGGGGAGACTCGTCGTACGGAGACCCAGTACTTC. Its protein is CASSLGETRRTETQYF.

The chain has TRBV4-1 and TRBJ1-6; 7 bases are shared with TRBD1. V trimming: 1 base; J trimming: 7 bases; junction bases outside the gene matches: 4. The CDR3 is made up of 15 amino acids. Germline V gives CDR1 MGHRA, CDR2 YSYEKL. The DNA for the CDR3 is TGCGCCAGCAGCCAAGTCGGACAGGCCAATTCACCCCTCCACTTT. Translating gives CASSQVGQANSPLHF.

This clonotype was detected only a few times. J is TRBJ2-1 and V is TRBV20-1; a possible D gene is TRBD2 (5 bases). The CDR3 runs 13 residues. In germline, CDR1 is DFQATT, CDR2 SNEGSKA (reference sequence). The V end lost 4 bases, the J end lost 1 base, and 8 bases lay between the germline ends. Here the CDR3 reads CSAIRGSYNEQFF. CDR3 coding DNA: TGCAGTGCTATCCGGGGTTCCTACAATGAGCAGTTCTTC.

The chain carries TRBV11-2 and TRBJ2-4, with D possibly being TRBD2 (6 bases). The V end was cut by 6 bases, the J end by 3 bases, with 15 bases between. Germline CDR1 and CDR2: SGHAT and FQNNGV. The CDR3 consists of 15 residues. The CDR3 region has the DNA TGTGCCAGCAGGGACACCCGCGGGGTCAAAAACATTCAGTACTTC. The encoded protein is CASRDTRGVKNIQYF. Combining the CDR3 with reference TRBV11-2 and TRBJ2-4 gives the whole variable domain EAGVAQSPRYKIIEKRQSVAFWCNPISGHATLYWYQQILGQGPKLLIQFQNNGVVDDSQLPKDRFSAERLKGVDSTLKIQPAKLEDSAVYLCASRDTRGVKNIQYFGAGTRLSVL.

This clonotype was picked up a small number of times. The chain carries TRBV5-4 and TRBJ2-1; tentatively, D is TRBD1 or TRBD2 (6 bases each). Germline CDR1 is SGHNT and CDR2 is YYREEE (reference sequence). Trimming pared 4 bases from V and 12 bases from J, leaving 23 bases between. The CDR3 sequence is 15 residues long. The CDR3 sequence: CASSHRQVPAGGQFF. The CDR3 bases are TGTGCCAGCAGCCACCGACAGGTTCCCGCCGGGGGGCAGTTCTTC.

As concerns this clonotype: A single base separates this from a much larger clone, so it may be a read error. The chain joins TRBV7-9 to TRBJ1-1; 7 bases align to TRBD1. CDR1 and CDR2 from the germline V gene are SEHNR and FQNEAQ (reference sequence). The CDR3 contains 16 residues. This CDR3 is CVSSLVDRAPNTEAFF. For the CDR3, the DNA is TGTGTCAGCAGCTTAGTTGACAGGGCCCCGAACACTGAAGCTTTCTTT.

This clonotype showed up many times. This chain uses TRBV9 with TRBJ2-2; D call uncertain. This CDR3 contains 15 residues. Germline V gene lookup returns CDR1 SGDLS and CDR2 YYNGEE. V was pared by 0 bases and J by 1 base, with 7 bases between. The CDR3: CASSVGAMNTGELFF. In DNA, the CDR3 is TGTGCCAGCAGCGTAGGGGCTATGAACACCGGGGAGCTGTTTTTT.

This clonotype was observed at least ten times. The chain uses TRBV12-3 or TRBV12-4 and TRBJ2-7; D gene unclear. The CDR3 length is 14 residues. The V gene lost 1 base and the J gene lost 6 bases, with 13 bases spanning the gap. The CDR3 reads CASSLGQATSEQYF. CDR3 nucleotides: TGTGCCAGCAGTTTAGGCCAGGCAACCTCCGAGCAGTACTTC.

This clonotype was detected ten times or more. The rearrangement links TRBV6-1 to TRBJ1-2, with a possible D match to TRBD1 (5 bases). Germline lookup yields CDR1 MNHNS and CDR2 SASEGT. The CDR3 totals 13 residues. V shed 5 bases and J shed 4 bases, with 11 bases lying between them. The CDR3 nucleotides are TGTGCCAGCAGTACCCCAGGGAGCTATGGCTACACCTTC. Amino acid sequence: CASSTPGSYGYTF.

CDR3 bases: TGTGCCAGCAGCCATAGGACTAGCGGAGACAATGAGCAGTTCTTC. Its protein is CASSHRTSGDNEQFF. The chain combines TRBV11-1 with TRBJ2-1; the match to TRBD2 covers 10 bases. J gave up 5 bases and V 5 bases, and 6 bases lay outside the gene matches. CDR3 length: 15 residues. CDR1 is SGHAT, CDR2 FQDESV, per germline (reference sequence).

This clonotype showed up just a few times. The chain employs TRBV20-1 and TRBJ2-1; a weak D match, TRBD1 (5 bases). V gave up 1 base and J gave up 4 bases, with 11 bases separating them. The CDR3 extends over 14 amino acids. CDR1 DFQATT and CDR2 SNEGSKA come from the germline V gene (reference sequence). CDR3 DNA: TGCAGTGCTAGAGGCAGGGCTCTATACAATGAGCAGTTCTTC. Residues: CSARGRALYNEQFF.

This clonotype was seen at least ten times. V and J are TRBV7-9 and TRBJ1-1; D remains unclear. There are 14 residues in the CDR3. Trimming left V 5 bases short and J 1 base short, with 11 bases between. CDR1 and CDR2 from the germline V gene are SEHNR and FQNEAQ (reference sequence). The DNA of the CDR3 is TGTGCCAGCAGCATACCTACACGGAACACTGAAGCTTTCTTT. This sequence encodes CASSIPTRNTEAFF.

The chain carries TRBV27 and TRBJ2-7; 13 bases align to TRBD2. Germline CDR1 reads MNHEY; CDR2 reads SMNVEV (reference sequence). Trimming removed 7 bases from V and 4 bases from J; junction bases left unmatched: 7. The CDR3 sequence is 15 residues long. The CDR3 nucleotides are TGTGCCAGCACCCAATGGGGACTAGCGGGATACGAGCAGTACTTC. This translates into CASTQWGLAGYEQYF.

This clonotype occurred a few times. Here the CDR3 reads CASSYSRGPNEQFF. CDR3 DNA: TGTGCCAGCAGTTACAGTAGGGGACCAAATGAGCAGTTCTTC. V is TRBV6-5 and J is TRBJ2-1; D may be TRBD1 or TRBD2 (5 bases each). This CDR3 has 14 residues. The ends were cut back, 2 bases at V and 7 bases at J, with 12 bases in the middle. Germline V gives CDR1 MNHEY, CDR2 SVGAGI.

This clonotype was counted a single time. The chain recombines TRBV7-3 with TRBJ2-1; 13 bases map to TRBD2. In germline, CDR1 is SGHTA, CDR2 FQGTGA. Germline trimming cut 5 bases from V and 8 bases from J; bases unmatched to any gene: 9. CDR3 size: 16 residues. This CDR3 reads CASSTTGTSGIYEQFF. In DNA form, the CDR3 reads TGTGCCAGCAGCACCACCGGGACTAGCGGGATCTATGAGCAGTTCTTC.

This clonotype was observed at least ten times. This chain uses TRBV7-8 with TRBJ1-5; D remains ambiguous. V dropped 2 bases and J dropped 3 bases, with 11 bases sitting between them. The germline CDR1 and CDR2 sequences are SGHVS and FQNEAQ. CDR3 length: 15 amino acids. CDR3 loop: CASSLTEQNNQPQHF. The CDR3 coding sequence is TGTGCCAGCAGCTTAACTGAACAGAACAATCAGCCCCAGCATTTT.

This clonotype was seen a handful of times. This chain connects TRBV24-1 to TRBJ2-1; 7 nucleotides match TRBD2. The V segment lost 3 bases and the J segment 0 bases; nucleotides outside the gene matches: 13. Germline lookup yields CDR1 KGHDR and CDR2 SFDVKD. The CDR3 has 19 residues. The chain's CDR3 is CATSDPMGGGESSYNEQFF. CDR3 DNA sequence: TGTGCCACCAGTGATCCCATGGGTGGGGGGGAGAGCTCCTACAATGAGCAGTTCTTC.